Below, one T cell receptor beta chain is given with its context. Its antigen is unknown. The 5'RACE template-switching step produced TCR cDNA and added a universal primer site and UMIs. Each CDR3 protein gets one entry after TCRdb re-called the 5' RACE reads with MiXCR. The sample has 300,000 to 350,000 distinct CDR3 sequences; around 4.3% are singletons. The data were taken from a study of T cells after yellow fever vaccination. In the study overall: The SMART-Seq v4 Ultra Low Input method served to prepare the low-cell-number fractions. Study conclusions and caveats: Primary-vaccination clones mostly resurfaced post-booster (nearly 97% CD4, just under 90% CD8).

Trimming removed 5 bases from V and 6 bases from J, with 14 bases in between. CDR3 size: 15 residues. CDR1 and CDR2 (germline): ENHRY, SYGVKD. V is TRBV10-3 and J is TRBJ1-6; maybe TRBD1 (5 bases). Material: PBMCs, obtained 15 days after the yellow fever booster vaccination. This TCR derives from a young man who received the YFV17D yellow fever vaccine. CDR3 sequence reads: CAISPRDQVNSPLHF. As DNA, the CDR3 is TGTGCCATCAGTCCCCGGGACCAGGTTAATTCACCCCTCCACTTT.